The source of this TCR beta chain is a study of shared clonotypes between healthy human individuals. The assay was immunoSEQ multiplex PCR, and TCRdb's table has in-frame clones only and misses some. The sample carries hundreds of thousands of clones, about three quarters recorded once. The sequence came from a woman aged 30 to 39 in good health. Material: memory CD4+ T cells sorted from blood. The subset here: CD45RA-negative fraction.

The CDR3 protein is CASSWDDYGYTF. The CDR3 nucleotides read TGTGCCAGCAGCTGGGACGACTATGGCTACACCTTC. The V gene is TRBV7-9, the J gene TRBJ1-2; TRBD1 is a possible D gene (5 bases). Trimming pared 4 bases from V and 3 bases from J, leaving 6 bases between. The CDR3 loop spans 12 amino acids. CDR1 is SEHNR, CDR2 FQNEAQ, per germline (reference sequence).